This T cell receptor (beta chain) is drawn from a study of glioma-infiltrating T cells after dendritic cell vaccination. Assay used: immunoSEQ multiplex PCR; TCRdb lists only in-frame clones, some missing. The sample includes approximately 48,000 clones, over 75% of them seen just once. This CDR3 region has 14 residues. The germline gives CDR1 LNHNV, CDR2 YYDKDF (reference sequence). The trim removed 7 bases at V and 4 bases at J, leaving 8 bases unmatched. Turning to this clone: Other nucleotide sequences from this sample produce the same CDR3.

The sequence was collected from a human donor with glioblastoma. Sample: blood, taken before dendritic cell vaccination. This chain links TRBV15 with TRBJ1-2, with TRBD1 matching over 8 bases. CDR3 sequence: CATTSTGGSYGYTF. CDR3 in DNA: TGTGCCACCACTTCTACAGGGGGGTCCTATGGCTACACCTTC.